The 20 T cell receptor beta chains below were found in one sample sequenced in a study of T cells in Graves' hyperthyroidism and ophthalmopathy. Amplification of TCR beta CDR3 regions used RNA as the template. First-round RT-PCR of the TCR CDR3 relied on the HTBI primer set. Each CDR3 protein is one row after TCRdb ran MiXCR on the multiplex PCR reads. The repertoire holds fewer than 250,000 distinct CDR3 sequences, with approximately 23% as singletons. Sequencing input: blood. These receptor sequences come from a woman aged 40 to 49 with Graves' ophthalmopathy.

This clonotype was recorded at least ten times. This chain connects TRBV29-1 to TRBJ1-1; no definite D call. The V gene lost 7 bases and the J gene lost 3 bases, with 9 bases spanning the gap. Looked up from germline, CDR1 is SQVTM and CDR2 is ANQGSEA. The CDR3 sequence is 11 residues long. The DNA for the CDR3 is TGCAGCGCGCAAATGGACACTGAAGCTTTCTTT. Residues: CSAQMDTEAFF.

This clonotype was seen repeatedly, ten times or more. The V gene is TRBV7-2, the J gene TRBJ1-1; possible D gene TRBD1, 5 bases. Germline values: CDR1 SGHTA, CDR2 FQGNSA. V gave up 5 bases and J gave up 4 bases, with 14 bases separating them. This CDR3 has 14 residues. CDR3 residues: CASSRRDPGTEAFF. The CDR3, as DNA: TGTGCCAGCAGCCGCCGGGACCCGGGCACTGAAGCTTTCTTT.

This clonotype was counted many times. The chain carries TRBV6-5 and TRBJ1-1; D is undetermined. Deletions cut 7 bases from V and 0 bases from J, with 12 bases between. The germline V gene has CDR1 MNHEY and CDR2 SVGAGI. The length of the CDR3 is 14 residues. Written as DNA, the CDR3 is TGTGCCAGCACCAAGCCCGGCATGAACACTGAAGCTTTCTTT. Its translation: CASTKPGMNTEAFF.

This clonotype was observed a handful of times. This sequence joins TRBV5-6 and TRBJ2-5, with 9 bases matching TRBD1. The J segment lost 6 bases and the V segment lost 4 bases, leaving 7 bases of the junction unmatched. Germline lookup yields CDR1 SGHDT and CDR2 YYEEEE. The CDR3 sequence is 14 residues long. Here the CDR3 DNA reads TGTGCCAGCAGCCAGCCGGGACAGGGAAAGACCCAGTACTTC. This encodes CASSQPGQGKTQYF.

This clonotype was observed at least ten times. J is TRBJ2-7 and V is TRBV20-1; the match to TRBD2 covers 7 bases. Germline assignment: CDR1 DFQATT and CDR2 SNEGSKA (reference sequence). V gave up 0 bases and J gave up 3 bases; unmatched junction bases: 8. The CDR3 runs to 15 residues. The CDR3 loop is CSARDDGGGDYEQYF. Written as DNA, the CDR3 is TGCAGTGCTAGAGATGATGGGGGAGGGGACTACGAGCAGTACTTC.

At least ten counts were recorded for this clonotype. The chain combines TRBV20-1 with TRBJ1-1; 9 bases map to TRBD1. The CDR3 totals 13 residues. From germline, CDR1 is DFQATT and CDR2 SNEGSKA (reference sequence). The trim removed 5 bases at V and 6 bases at J, leaving 7 bases unmatched. CDR3 DNA: TGCAGTGCTGCAACAGGGGGCCCTGCTGAAGCTTTCTTT. Translation: CSAATGGPAEAFF.

In this sample, this clonotype turned up many times. The J gene is TRBJ2-7, the V gene TRBV11-2; no clear D gene. V was clipped by 5 bases and J by 6 bases, with 14 bases between them. The CDR3 covers 13 residues. Looked up from germline, CDR1 is SGHAT and CDR2 is FQNNGV. For the CDR3, the DNA is TGTGCCAGCAGCGACCTCTGGGTTCTCGAGCAGTACTTC. Protein product: CASSDLWVLEQYF. Together with reference TRBV11-2 and TRBJ2-7, the CDR3 gives the full variable domain: EAGVAQSPRYKIIEKRQSVAFWCNPISGHATLYWYQQILGQGPKLLIQFQNNGVVDDSQLPKDRFSAERLKGVDSTLKIQPAKLEDSAVYLCASSDLWVLEQYFGPGTRLTVT.

This clonotype was observed many times. The rearrangement links TRBV15 to TRBJ1-5; D not resolved. In germline, CDR1 is LNHNV, CDR2 YYDKDF (reference sequence). This CDR3 region has 13 residues. The V gene lost 5 bases and the J gene lost 9 bases, with 14 bases spanning the gap. CDR3 in amino acids: CATSLGTGTPQHF. CDR3 bases: TGTGCCACCAGCTTAGGAACGGGCACGCCCCAGCATTTT.

The CDR3 here is CASGGQSYEQYF. CDR3 nucleotide sequence: TGCGCCAGCGGTGGACAATCCTACGAGCAGTACTTC. This chain links TRBV4-1 with TRBJ2-7; TRBD1 might be the D (5 bases). Germline CDR1 reads MGHRA; CDR2 reads YSYEKL. The CDR3 consists of 12 residues. Trimming took off 8 bases at V and 1 base at J, with 9 bases between the two ends.

This clonotype was observed a handful of times. A much larger clone is a single base away; this may be a read error. V gene TRBV6-1 combines with J gene TRBJ1-5; D is undetermined. Germline lookup yields CDR1 MNHNS and CDR2 SASEGT. Trimming removed 6 bases at V and 3 bases at J, with 9 bases between. The CDR3 covers 13 residues. The CDR3 DNA sequence: TGTGCCAGCAGCCGCGGATACAATCAGCCCCAGCATTTT. Translation: CASSRGYNQPQHF.

This clonotype was detected many times. This may stem from a read error, because a much larger clone lies one nucleotide away. CDR3 in amino acids: CASSRGRGAKETQYF. In DNA form, the CDR3 reads TGTGCCAGCAGCAGGGGACGGGGGGCGAAAGAGACCCAGTACTTC. This sequence joins TRBV7-2 and TRBJ2-5; D is possibly TRBD2 (7 bases). Trimming left V 5 bases short and J 3 bases short, with 16 bases between. CDR3 length: 15 residues. CDR1 and CDR2 from the germline V gene are SGHTA and FQGNSA.

The sample holds many counts of this clonotype. The V call is TRBV7-2, the J call TRBJ2-7; tentative D call: TRBD2 (6 bases). The germline CDR1 and CDR2 sequences are SGHTA and FQGNSA. CDR3 size: 13 residues. Trimming took 5 bases from V and 1 from J, leaving 9 bases between them. The CDR3 DNA follows: TGTGCCAGCAGCACGACTAGTTCCTACGAGCAGTACTTC. It codes for CASSTTSSYEQYF.

This clonotype was counted many times. The chain recombines TRBV20-1 with TRBJ1-2; D is uncertain. Trimming took 0 bases from V and 4 from J, leaving 3 bases between them. The CDR3 length is 11 residues. Germline values: CDR1 DFQATT, CDR2 SNEGSKA (reference sequence). CDR3 loop: CSARDLYGYTF. The CDR3 DNA sequence: TGCAGTGCTAGAGATCTCTATGGCTACACCTTC.

In this sample, this clonotype turned up once. This chain connects TRBV6-5 to TRBJ2-5; possible D gene TRBD2, 6 bases. Deletions cut 0 bases from V and 2 bases from J, with 13 bases between. Looked up from germline, CDR1 is MNHEY and CDR2 is SVGAGI. This CDR3 region has 16 residues. The CDR3 protein is CASSYSSAGRQETQYF. For the CDR3, the DNA is TGTGCCAGCAGTTACTCGTCCGCGGGACGGCAAGAGACCCAGTACTTC.

The sample holds many counts of this clonotype. This chain links TRBV30 with TRBJ1-5, with TRBD1 identical over 8 bases. V gave up 2 bases and J gave up 2 bases; unmatched junction bases: 8. CDR1 GTSNPN and CDR2 SVGIG come from the germline V gene (reference sequence). This CDR3 contains 16 residues. Here the CDR3 reads CAWSTQGAGGNQPQHF. CDR3 in DNA: TGTGCCTGGAGTACCCAGGGGGCAGGAGGCAATCAGCCCCAGCATTTT.

This clonotype was counted at least ten times. The CDR3 loop is CASSPLTGANTEAFF. CDR3 nucleotides: TGTGCCAGCAGCCCATTGACAGGGGCTAACACTGAAGCTTTCTTT. The chain combines TRBV2 with TRBJ1-1, with 8 bases identical to TRBD1. V was clipped by 6 bases and J by 2 bases; unmatched bases: 8. The germline V gene has CDR1 SNHLY and CDR2 FYNNEI. This CDR3 has 15 amino acids.

This clonotype occurred many times. The chain is built from TRBV3-1 and TRBJ2-5; the D is unclear. With 3 bases removed from V and 9 bases from J, the gap between germline ends came to 14 bases. The CDR3 length is 13 residues. Germline lookup yields CDR1 LGHDT and CDR2 YNNKEL (reference sequence). CDR3 region: CASSQSPLKAQYF. CDR3 sequence (DNA): TGTGCCAGCAGCCAGTCCCCACTCAAGGCCCAGTACTTC.

The table lists this clonotype with many counts. The V call is TRBV6-5, the J call TRBJ2-2; no firm D call. CDR1 is MNHEY and CDR2 is SVGAGI in the germline V gene. Trimming pared 2 bases from V and 4 bases from J, leaving 5 bases between. This CDR3 region has 13 residues. CDR3 residues: CASSYGITGELFF. The CDR3 coding sequence is TGTGCCAGCAGTTACGGGATCACCGGGGAGCTGTTTTTT.

This chain joins TRBV28 and TRBJ1-2, with a weak D call TRBD1 (5 bases). This CDR3 region has 15 residues. V was trimmed by 6 bases and J by 0 bases, leaving 14 bases between them. The germline CDR1 and CDR2 sequences are MDHEN and SYDVKM. CDR3 sequence reads: CASSPPGPSNYGYTF. Here the CDR3 DNA reads TGTGCCAGCAGCCCCCCGGGACCTTCTAACTATGGCTACACCTTC.

There are many counts of this clonotype. V usage is TRBV2 and J usage is TRBJ2-7; D may be TRBD1 (5 bases). This CDR3 region has 18 residues. The V gene lost 4 bases and the J gene lost 0 bases, with 22 bases spanning the gap. Germline V gene lookup returns CDR1 SNHLY and CDR2 FYNNEI. This CDR3 reads CASSVSDSPNGDSYEQYF. For the CDR3, the DNA is TGTGCCAGCAGTGTTAGTGACAGTCCAAATGGGGACTCCTACGAGCAGTACTTC.